A selection of T cell receptor beta chains follows, all from one sample in a study of OX40 agonist ivuxolimab in advanced cancers. The method was immunoSEQ multiplex PCR; TCRdb's version includes in-frame clones alone and lacks a portion of them. The data show 75,000 to 90,000 clones, with roughly 90% seen just once and about 0.63% held by the top ten. Sequenced here: CD4+ or CD8+ T cells sorted from blood, sampled in a trial of the OX40 agonist ivuxolimab. The receptors were sampled from an adult with an advanced solid tumor such as melanoma, head and neck, liver or kidney cancer. The CDR3 runs from the conserved cysteine through the conserved F or W. The D gene is left open where the match is weak. Some rows mark clone size as missing; the rest say once, few, many or name a class of expanded clone.

D gene	V gene	clone size	J gene	CDR3 protein	CDR3 DNA
.	TRBV19	.	TRBJ1-5	CASKFGQTNQPQHF	TGTGCCAGTAAGTTCGGACAGACGAATCAGCCCCAGCATTTT
TRBD1	TRBV5-8	.	TRBJ2-3	CASSSGDRGRNTDTQYF	TGTGCCAGCAGCTCCGGGGACAGGGGGCGAAACACAGATACGCAGTATTTT
TRBD1	TRBV19	.	TRBJ1-2	CASTDRAVNYGYTF	TGTGCCAGTACTGACAGGGCTGTCAACTATGGCTACACCTTC
TRBD1	TRBV9	.	TRBJ2-1	CASTSGTGIHEQFF	TGTGCCAGCACTTCCGGGACAGGGATCCATGAGCAGTTCTTC
.	TRBV7-9	.	TRBJ2-7	CASSLREPHYEQYF	TGTGCCAGCAGCTTACGGGAACCGCACTACGAGCAGTACTTC
.	TRBV5-8	.	TRBJ2-3	CASSLAVGGMGTDTQYF	TGTGCCAGCAGCTTGGCGGTCGGGGGAATGGGCACAGATACGCAGTATTTT
.	TRBV5-1	.	TRBJ2-5	CASSLGPHVTQETQYF	TGCGCCAGCAGCTTGGGCCCACATGTGACCCAAGAGACCCAGTACTTC
.	TRBV5-1	once	TRBJ2-3	CASSLVGATQDTQYF	TGCGCCAGCAGCCTCGTTGGGGCAACGCAAGATACGCAGTATTTT
.	TRBV19	.	TRBJ2-1	CASARGTVHNEQFF	TGTGCCAGTGCGCGGGGGACAGTACACAATGAGCAGTTCTTC
TRBD1	TRBV28	.	TRBJ1-6	CASKGQGNSPLHF	TGTGCCAGCAAGGGACAGGGTAATTCACCCCTCCACTTT
.	TRBV10-1	.	TRBJ2-3	CASRRKGETSTDTQYF	TGCGCCAGCAGGCGGAAGGGGGAGACTTCTACAGATACGCAGTATTTT
.	TRBV5-1	once	TRBJ2-5	CASSLTKETQYF	TGCGCCAGCAGCCTAACCAAGGAGACCCAGTACTTC
TRBD2	TRBV30	.	TRBJ2-1	CAWSRSLAGGPYNEQFF	TGTGCCTGGAGTCGGAGCCTAGCGGGAGGGCCCTACAATGAGCAGTTCTTC
.	TRBV6-5	.	TRBJ1-5	CASSYSSSSSGPQHF	TGTGCCAGCAGTTACTCGAGCAGTTCGAGCGGGCCCCAGCATTTT
.	TRBV5-4	.	TRBJ2-3	CASSVGLPGSGTDTQYF	TGTGCCAGCAGCGTGGGACTTCCCGGGTCTGGCACAGATACGCAGTATTTT
TRBD2	TRBV7-6	.	TRBJ2-3	CASSLGTSGGPLTDTQYF	TGTGCCAGCAGCCTCGGGACTAGCGGGGGTCCTCTGACAGATACGCAGTATTTT
.	TRBV10-3	.	TRBJ2-2	CATHERRGGNTGELFF	TGTGCCACCCACGAACGGAGGGGGGGGAACACCGGGGAGCTGTTTTTT
.	TRBV15	.	TRBJ2-7	CATSRVLGVYEQYF	TGTGCCACCAGCAGAGTCCTAGGGGTCTACGAGCAGTACTTC
.	TRBV5-8	.	TRBJ1-4	CASSWEPGEKLFF	TGTGCCAGCAGCTGGGAACCGGGAGAAAAACTGTTTTTT
.	TRBV12-2	once	TRBJ2-1	CASRWLSWGTSDNNEQFF	TGTGCAAGTCGCTGGCTCAGCTGGGGGACTAGCGATAACAATGAGCAGTTCTTC